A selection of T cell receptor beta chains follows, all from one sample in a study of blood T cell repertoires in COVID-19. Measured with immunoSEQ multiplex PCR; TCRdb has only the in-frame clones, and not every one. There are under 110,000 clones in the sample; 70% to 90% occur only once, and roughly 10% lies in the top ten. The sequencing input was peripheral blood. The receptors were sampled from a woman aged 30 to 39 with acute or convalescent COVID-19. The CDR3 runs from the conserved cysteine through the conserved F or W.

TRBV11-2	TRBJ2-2	CASSFNHPSREAGELFF
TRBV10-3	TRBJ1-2	CAISEETHTYGYTF
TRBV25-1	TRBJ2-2	CASSPSTGGTGELFF
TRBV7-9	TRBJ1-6	CASSFSTGVRSPLHF
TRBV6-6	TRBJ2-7	CASSAGYEQYF
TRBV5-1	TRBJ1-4	CASSLGRRDEKLFF
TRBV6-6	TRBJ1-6	CASRTSDRQNSPLHF
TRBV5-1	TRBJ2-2	CASSLLAGGTTGELFF
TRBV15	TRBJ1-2	CATSRDQGAVYGYTF
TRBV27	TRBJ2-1	CATSWGHPTYNEQFF
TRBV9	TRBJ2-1	CASSVGQGYYNEQFF
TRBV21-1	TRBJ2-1	CASSKDRLAGGSSSYNEQFF
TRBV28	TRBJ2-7	CARRRGAGGYEQYF
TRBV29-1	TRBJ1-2	CSVGGLLSGQGARQGYTF
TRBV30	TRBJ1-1	CAWSAGGDTEAFF
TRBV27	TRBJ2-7	CASSLVAGKGYEQYF
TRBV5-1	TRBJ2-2	CASRSTSGGSGELFF
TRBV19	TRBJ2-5	CASSLGAQGRQETQYF
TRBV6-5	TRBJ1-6	CASWTGAGSPLHF
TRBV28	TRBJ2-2	CASSPPTSGGYTGELFF
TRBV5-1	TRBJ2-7	CASSAGHGLAVYEQYF
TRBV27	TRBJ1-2	CASSWGQGRGYTF
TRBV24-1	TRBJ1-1	CATSVTGGTEAFF
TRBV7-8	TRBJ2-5	CASSSRTSEETQYF
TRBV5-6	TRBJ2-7	CASIKTGFYEQYF
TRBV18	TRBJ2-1	CASSFQGPPYNEQFF
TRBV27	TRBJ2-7	CASSMGQASSYEQYF
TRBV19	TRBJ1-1	CASSMTGSTEAFF
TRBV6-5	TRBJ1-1	CASRSGTGRAEAFF